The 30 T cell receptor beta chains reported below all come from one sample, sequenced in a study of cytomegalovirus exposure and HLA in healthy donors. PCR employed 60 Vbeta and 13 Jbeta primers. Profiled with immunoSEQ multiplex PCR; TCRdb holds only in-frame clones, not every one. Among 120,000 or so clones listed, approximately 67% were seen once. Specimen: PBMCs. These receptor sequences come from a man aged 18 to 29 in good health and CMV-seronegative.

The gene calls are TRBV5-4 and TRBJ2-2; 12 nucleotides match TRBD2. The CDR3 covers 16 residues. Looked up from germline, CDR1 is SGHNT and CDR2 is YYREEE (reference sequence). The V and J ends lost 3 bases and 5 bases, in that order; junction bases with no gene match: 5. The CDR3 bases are TGTGCCAGCAGCTCTGTGGGGACTAGCGGGACCGGGGAGCTGTTTTTT. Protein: CASSSVGTSGTGELFF.

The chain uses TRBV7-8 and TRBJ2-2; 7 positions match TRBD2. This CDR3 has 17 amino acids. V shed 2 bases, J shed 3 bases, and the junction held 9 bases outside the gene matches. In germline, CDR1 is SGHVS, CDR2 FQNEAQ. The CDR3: CASSLPPGGRDTGELFF. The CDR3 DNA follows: TGTGCCAGCAGCTTACCCCCTGGAGGGAGGGACACCGGGGAGCTGTTTTTT.

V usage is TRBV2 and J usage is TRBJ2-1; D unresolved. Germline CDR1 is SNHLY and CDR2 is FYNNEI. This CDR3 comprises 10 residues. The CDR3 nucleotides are TGTGCTACTACCTACAATGAGCAGTTCTTC. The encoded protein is CATTYNEQFF.

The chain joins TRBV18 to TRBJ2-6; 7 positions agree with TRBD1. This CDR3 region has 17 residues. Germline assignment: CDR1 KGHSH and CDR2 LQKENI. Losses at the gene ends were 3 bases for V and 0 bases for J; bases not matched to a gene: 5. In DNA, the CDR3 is TGTGCCAGCTCACCCCGGACAGGAAGCTCTGGGGCCAACGTCCTGACTTTC. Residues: CASSPRTGSSGANVLTF.

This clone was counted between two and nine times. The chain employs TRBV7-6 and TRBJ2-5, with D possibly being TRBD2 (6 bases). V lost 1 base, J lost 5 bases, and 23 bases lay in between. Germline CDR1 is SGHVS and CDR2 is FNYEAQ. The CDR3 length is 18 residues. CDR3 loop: CASSLGIRWGEIGETQYF. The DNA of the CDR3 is TGTGCCAGCAGCTTAGGAATACGTTGGGGGGAAATAGGGGAGACCCAGTACTTC.

CDR3 residues: CASSFRGGLNTEAFF. In DNA form, the CDR3 reads TGTGCCAGCAGCTTCCGGGGAGGTTTGAACACTGAAGCTTTCTTT. The chain has TRBV21-1 and TRBJ1-1. TRBV21-1 is a known pseudogene. CDR3 length equals 15 residues.

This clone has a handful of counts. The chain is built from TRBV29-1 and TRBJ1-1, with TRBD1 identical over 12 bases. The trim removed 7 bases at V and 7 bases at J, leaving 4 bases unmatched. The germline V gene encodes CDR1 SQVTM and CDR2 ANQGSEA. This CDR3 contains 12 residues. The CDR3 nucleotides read TGCAGCGGGGGGACAGGGGGCGGTGAAGCTTTCTTT. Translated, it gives CSGGTGGGEAFF. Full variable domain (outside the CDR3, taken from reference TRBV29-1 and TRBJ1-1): SAVISQKPSRDICQRGTSLTIQCQVDSQVTMMFWYRQQPGQSLTLIATANQGSEATYESGFVIDKFPISRPNLTFSTLTVSNMSPEDSSIYLCSGGTGGGEAFFGQGTRLTVV.

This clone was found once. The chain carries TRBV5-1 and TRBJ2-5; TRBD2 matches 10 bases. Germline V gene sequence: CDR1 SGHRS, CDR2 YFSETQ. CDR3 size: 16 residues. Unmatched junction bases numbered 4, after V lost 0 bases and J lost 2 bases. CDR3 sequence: CASSLGLAGEQETQYF. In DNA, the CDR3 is TGCGCCAGCAGCTTGGGCCTAGCGGGGGAACAAGAGACCCAGTACTTC.

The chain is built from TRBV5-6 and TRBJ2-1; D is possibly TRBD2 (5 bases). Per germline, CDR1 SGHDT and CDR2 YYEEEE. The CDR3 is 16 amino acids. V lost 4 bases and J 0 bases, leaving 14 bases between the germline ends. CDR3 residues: CASSLSGYSSYNEQFF. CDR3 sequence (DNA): TGTGCCAGCAGCCTGAGCGGTTACAGCTCCTACAATGAGCAGTTCTTC.

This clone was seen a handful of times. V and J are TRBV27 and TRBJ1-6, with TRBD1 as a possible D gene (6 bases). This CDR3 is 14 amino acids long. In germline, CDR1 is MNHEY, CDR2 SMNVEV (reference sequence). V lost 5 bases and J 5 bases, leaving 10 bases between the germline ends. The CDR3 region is CASSSSGDNSPLHF. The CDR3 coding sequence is TGTGCCAGCAGTAGTTCAGGGGATAATTCACCCCTCCACTTT.

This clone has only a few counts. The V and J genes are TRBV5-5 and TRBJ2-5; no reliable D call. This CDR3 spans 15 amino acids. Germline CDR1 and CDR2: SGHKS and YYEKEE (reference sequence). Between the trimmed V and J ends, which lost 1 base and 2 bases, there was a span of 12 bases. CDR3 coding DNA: TGTGCCAGCAGCTTGTCGGGTCCTGGGCAAGAGACCCAGTACTTC. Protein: CASSLSGPGQETQYF.

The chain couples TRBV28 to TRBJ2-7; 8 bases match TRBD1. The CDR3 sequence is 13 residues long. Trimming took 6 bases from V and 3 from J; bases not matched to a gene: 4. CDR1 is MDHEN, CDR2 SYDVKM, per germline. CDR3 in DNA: TGTGCCAGCAGGCAGGGGGCTGGCTACGAGCAGTACTTC. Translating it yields CASRQGAGYEQYF.

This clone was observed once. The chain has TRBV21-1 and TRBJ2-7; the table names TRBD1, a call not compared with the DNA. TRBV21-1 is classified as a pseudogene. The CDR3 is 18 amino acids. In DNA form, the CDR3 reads TGTGCCAGCAGCAAAGAGGATCGGAGCAGGGGGCTTGCCCACGAGCAGTACTTC. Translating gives CASSKEDRSRGLAHEQYF.

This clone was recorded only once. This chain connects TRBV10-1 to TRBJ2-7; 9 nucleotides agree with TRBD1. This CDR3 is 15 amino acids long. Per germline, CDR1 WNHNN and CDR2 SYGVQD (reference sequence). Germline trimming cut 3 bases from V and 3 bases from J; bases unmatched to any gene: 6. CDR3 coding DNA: TGCGCCAGCAGTGAAAGCCGGGACAGGGTCTACGAGCAGTACTTC. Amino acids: CASSESRDRVYEQYF.

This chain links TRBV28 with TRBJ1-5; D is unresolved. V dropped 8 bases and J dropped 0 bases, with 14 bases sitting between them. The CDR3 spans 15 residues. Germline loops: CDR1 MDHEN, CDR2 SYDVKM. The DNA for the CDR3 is TGTGCCAGCCACCCCTGGCGGCCTAGCAATCAGCCCCAGCATTTT. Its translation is CASHPWRPSNQPQHF.

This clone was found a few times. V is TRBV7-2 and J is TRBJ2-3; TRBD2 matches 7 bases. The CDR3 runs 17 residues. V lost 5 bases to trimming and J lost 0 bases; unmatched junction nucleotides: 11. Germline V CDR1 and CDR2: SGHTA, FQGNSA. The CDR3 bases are TGTGCCAGCAGCCGAGTTGAGCGGGGCCCTAGCACAGATACGCAGTATTTT. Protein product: CASSRVERGPSTDTQYF.

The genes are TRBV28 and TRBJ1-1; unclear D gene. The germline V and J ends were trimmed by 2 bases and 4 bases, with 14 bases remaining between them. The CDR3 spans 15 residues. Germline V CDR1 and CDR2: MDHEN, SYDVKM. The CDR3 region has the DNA TGTGCCAGCAGTTTACGGCGGAGCGGAGGCACTGAAGCTTTCTTT. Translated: CASSLRRSGGTEAFF.

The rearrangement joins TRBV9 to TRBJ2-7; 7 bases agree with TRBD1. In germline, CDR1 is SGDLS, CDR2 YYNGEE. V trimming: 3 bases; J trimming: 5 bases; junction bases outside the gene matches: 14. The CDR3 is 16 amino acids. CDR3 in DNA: TGTGCCAGCAGCGCTCCGAGTGGACAGGAGATTGACGAGCAGTACTTC. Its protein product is CASSAPSGQEIDEQYF.

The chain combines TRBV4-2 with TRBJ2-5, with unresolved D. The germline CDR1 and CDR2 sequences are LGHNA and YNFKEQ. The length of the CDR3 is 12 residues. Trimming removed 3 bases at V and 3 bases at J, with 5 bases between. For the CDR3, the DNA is TGTGCCAGCAGCCAGCGAAAAGAGACCCAGTACTTC. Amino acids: CASSQRKETQYF.

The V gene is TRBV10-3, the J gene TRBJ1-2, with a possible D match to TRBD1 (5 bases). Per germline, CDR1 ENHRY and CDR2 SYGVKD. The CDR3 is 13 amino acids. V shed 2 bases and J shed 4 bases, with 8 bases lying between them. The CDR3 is CAISEDRTYGYTF. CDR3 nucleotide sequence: TGTGCCATCAGTGAGGACAGAACCTATGGCTACACCTTC.

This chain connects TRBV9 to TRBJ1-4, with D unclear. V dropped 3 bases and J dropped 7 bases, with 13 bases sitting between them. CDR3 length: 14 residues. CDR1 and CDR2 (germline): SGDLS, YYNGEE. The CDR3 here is CASSERAPSEKLFF. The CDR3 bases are TGTGCCAGCAGCGAGAGAGCGCCCAGTGAAAAACTGTTTTTT. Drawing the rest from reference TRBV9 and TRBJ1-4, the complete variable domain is DSGVTQTPKHLITATGQRVTLRCSPRSGDLSVYWYQQSLDQGLQFLIQYYNGEERAKGNILERFSAQQFPDLHSELNLSSLELGDSALYFCASSERAPSEKLFFGSGTQLSVL.

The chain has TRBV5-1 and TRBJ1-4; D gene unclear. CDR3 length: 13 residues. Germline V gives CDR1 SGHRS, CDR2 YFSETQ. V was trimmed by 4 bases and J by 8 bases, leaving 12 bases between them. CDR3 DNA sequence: TGCGCCAGCAGCGCGGGAGGGAGGGAAAAACTGTTTTTT. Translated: CASSAGGREKLFF.

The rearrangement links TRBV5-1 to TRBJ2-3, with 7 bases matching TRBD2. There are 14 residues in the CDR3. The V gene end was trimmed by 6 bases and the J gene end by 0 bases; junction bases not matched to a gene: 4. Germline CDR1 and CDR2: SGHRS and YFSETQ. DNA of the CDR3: TGCGCCAGCACTGCGGGAGCTAGCACAGATACGCAGTATTTT. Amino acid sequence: CASTAGASTDTQYF.

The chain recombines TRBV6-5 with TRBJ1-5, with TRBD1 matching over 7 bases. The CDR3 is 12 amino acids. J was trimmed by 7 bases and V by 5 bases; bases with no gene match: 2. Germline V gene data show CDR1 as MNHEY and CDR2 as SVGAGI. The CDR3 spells CASSEGAQPQHF. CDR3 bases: TGTGCCAGCAGTGAGGGGGCCCAGCCCCAGCATTTT.

This chain's CDR3 is CASSLSIRDREYNEQFF. DNA of the CDR3: TGTGCCAGCAGTTTATCGATAAGGGACAGGGAGTACAATGAGCAGTTCTTC. This chain links TRBV27 with TRBJ2-1; 9 bases are a match to TRBD1. The V segment lost 0 bases and the J segment 4 bases; nucleotides outside the gene matches: 7. The CDR3 covers 17 residues. Germline values: CDR1 MNHEY, CDR2 SMNVEV (reference sequence).

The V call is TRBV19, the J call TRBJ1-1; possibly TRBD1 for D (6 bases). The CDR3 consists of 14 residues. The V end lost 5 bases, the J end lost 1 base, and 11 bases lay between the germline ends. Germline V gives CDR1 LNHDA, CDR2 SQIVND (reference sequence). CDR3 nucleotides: TGTGCCAGTAGTCCGGGACACAAGAACACTGAAGCTTTCTTT. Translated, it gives CASSPGHKNTEAFF.

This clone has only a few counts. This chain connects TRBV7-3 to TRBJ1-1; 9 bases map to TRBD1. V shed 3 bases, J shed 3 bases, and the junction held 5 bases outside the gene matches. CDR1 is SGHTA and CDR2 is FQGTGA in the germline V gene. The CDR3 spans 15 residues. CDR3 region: CASSLERQGDTEAFF. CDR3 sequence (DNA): TGTGCCAGCAGCTTGGAACGACAGGGGGACACTGAAGCTTTCTTT.

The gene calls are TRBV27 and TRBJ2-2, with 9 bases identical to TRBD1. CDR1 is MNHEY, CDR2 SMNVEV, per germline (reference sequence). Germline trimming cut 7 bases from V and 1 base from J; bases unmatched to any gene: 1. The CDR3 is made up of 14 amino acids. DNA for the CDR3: TGTGCCAGCAAGGGACAGGGGAACACCGGGGAGCTGTTTTTT. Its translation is CASKGQGNTGELFF.

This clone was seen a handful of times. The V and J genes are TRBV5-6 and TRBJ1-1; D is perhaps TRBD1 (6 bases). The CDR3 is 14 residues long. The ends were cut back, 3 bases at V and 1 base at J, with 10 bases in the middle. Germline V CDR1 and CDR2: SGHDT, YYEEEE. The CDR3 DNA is TGTGCCAGCAGCTGGTTCAGGGGGAACACTGAAGCTTTCTTT. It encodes CASSWFRGNTEAFF.

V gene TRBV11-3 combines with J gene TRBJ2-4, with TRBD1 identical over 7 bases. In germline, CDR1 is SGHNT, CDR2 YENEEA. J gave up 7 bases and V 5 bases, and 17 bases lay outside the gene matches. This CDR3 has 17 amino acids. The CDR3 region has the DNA TGTGCCAGCAGCCCCAGAAGCGACAGGGACCTTTGGAACATTCAGTACTTC. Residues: CASSPRSDRDLWNIQYF.